This TCR beta chain was identified during a study of identical twins. Study-wide results and limits: Models underestimated out-of-frame TCR alpha sharing in monozygotic twins. For out-of-frame alpha sequences shared by twins, low generation probability was in excess.

Template switching created a universal primer site, and the cDNA included unique molecular identifiers. Via MiXCR, TCRdb re-called the 5' RACE reads, giving one row per CDR3 protein. The sample holds just over 450,000 distinct CDR3 sequences, 12% to 15% seen once. This clonotype was recorded once. Its antigen remains unidentified. Germline V gives CDR1 DFQATT, CDR2 SNEGSKA (reference sequence). The CDR3 has 11 residues. Each donor was a healthy Caucasian. These same records also appear under a second study, on yellow fever vaccine responses in identical twins.

The receptor was derived from a woman aged 18-29 years in good health. The J gene is TRBJ2-7, the V gene TRBV20-1; a weak D match, TRBD1 (6 bases). The specimen was CD4+ T cells sorted from blood. CDR3 nucleotide sequence: TGCAGCACAGGACAGTCCTACGAGCAGTACTTC. Translated: CSTGQSYEQYF.